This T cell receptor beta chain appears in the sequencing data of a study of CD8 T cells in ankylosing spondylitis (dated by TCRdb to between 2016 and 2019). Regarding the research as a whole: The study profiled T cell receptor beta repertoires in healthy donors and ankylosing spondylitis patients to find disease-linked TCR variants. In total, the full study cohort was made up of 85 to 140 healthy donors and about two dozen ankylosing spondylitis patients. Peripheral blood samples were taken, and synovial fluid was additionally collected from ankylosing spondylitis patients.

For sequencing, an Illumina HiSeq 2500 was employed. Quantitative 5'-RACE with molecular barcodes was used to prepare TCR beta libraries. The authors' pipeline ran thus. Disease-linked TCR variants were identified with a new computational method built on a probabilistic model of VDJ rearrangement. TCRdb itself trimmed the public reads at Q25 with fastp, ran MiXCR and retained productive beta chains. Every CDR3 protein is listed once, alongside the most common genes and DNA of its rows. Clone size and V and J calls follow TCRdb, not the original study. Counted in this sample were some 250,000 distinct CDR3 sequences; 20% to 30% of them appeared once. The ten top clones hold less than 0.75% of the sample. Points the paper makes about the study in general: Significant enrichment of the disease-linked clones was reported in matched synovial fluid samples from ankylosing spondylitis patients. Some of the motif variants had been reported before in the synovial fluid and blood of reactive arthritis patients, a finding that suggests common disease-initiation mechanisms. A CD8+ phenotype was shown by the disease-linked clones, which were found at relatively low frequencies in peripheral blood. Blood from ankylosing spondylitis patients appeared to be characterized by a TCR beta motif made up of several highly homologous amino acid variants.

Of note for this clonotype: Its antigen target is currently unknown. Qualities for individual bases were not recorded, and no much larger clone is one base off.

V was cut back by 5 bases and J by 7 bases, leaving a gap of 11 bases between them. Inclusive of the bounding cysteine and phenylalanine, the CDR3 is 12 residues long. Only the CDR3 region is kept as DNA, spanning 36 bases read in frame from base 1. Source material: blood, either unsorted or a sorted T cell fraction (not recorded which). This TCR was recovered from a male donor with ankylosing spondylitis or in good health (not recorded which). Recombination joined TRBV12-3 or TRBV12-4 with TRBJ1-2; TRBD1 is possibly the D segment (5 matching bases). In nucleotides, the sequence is TGTGCCAGCAGTGGGTATGGGGGTGGCTACACCTTC. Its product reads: CASSGYGGGYTF.